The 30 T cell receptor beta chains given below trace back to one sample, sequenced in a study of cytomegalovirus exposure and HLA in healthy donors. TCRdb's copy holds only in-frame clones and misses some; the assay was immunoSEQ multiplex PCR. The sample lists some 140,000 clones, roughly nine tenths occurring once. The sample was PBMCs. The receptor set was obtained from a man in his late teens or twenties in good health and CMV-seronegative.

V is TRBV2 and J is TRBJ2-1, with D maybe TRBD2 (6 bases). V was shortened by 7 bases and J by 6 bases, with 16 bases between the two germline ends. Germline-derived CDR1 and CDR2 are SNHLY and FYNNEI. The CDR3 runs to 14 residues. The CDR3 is CASTKRREGNEQFF. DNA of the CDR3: TGTGCCAGCACAAAGCGGAGGGAAGGCAATGAGCAGTTCTTC.

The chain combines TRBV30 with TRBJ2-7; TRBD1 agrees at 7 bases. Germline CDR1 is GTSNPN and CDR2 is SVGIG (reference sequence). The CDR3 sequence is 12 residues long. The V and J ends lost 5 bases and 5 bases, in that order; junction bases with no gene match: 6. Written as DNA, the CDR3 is TGTGCCTGGGACAGGGAGAGGAACGAGCAGTACTTC. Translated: CAWDRERNEQYF.

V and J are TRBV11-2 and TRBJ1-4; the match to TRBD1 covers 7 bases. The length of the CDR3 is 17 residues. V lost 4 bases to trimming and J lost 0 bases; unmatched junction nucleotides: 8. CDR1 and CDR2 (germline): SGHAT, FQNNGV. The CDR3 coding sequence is TGTGCCAGCAGCTCACAGGGGTTGCAACCAACTAATGAAAAACTGTTTTTT. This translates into CASSSQGLQPTNEKLFF.

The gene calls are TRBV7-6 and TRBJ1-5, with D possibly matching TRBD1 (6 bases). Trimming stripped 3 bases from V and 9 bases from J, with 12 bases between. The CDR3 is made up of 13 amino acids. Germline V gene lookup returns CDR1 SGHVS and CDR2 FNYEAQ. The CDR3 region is CASSLDSEMPQHF. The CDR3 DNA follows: TGTGCCAGCAGCTTGGACAGCGAGATGCCCCAGCATTTT.

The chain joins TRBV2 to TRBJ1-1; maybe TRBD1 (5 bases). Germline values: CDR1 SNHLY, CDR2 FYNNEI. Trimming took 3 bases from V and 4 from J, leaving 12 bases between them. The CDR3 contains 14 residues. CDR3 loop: CASSDRVGGTEAFF. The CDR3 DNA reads TGTGCCAGCAGTGACAGGGTGGGGGGCACTGAAGCTTTCTTT.

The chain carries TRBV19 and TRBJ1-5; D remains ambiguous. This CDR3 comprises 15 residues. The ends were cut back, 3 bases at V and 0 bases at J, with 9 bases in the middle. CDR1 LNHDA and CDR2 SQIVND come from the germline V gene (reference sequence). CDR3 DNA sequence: TGTGCCAGTAGTATGTCGGGTATTAGCAATCAGCCCCAGCATTTT. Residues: CASSMSGISNQPQHF.

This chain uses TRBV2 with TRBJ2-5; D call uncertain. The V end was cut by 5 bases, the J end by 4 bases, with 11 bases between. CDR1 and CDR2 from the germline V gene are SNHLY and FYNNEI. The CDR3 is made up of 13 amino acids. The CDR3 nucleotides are TGTGCCAGCAGTTCGCCGAGAGGAGAGACCCAGTACTTC. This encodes CASSSPRGETQYF.

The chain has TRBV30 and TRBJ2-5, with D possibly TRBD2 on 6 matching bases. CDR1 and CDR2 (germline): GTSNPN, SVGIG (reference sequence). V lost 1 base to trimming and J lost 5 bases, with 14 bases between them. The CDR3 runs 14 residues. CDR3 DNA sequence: TGTGCCTGGAGTGCTCTAGCGATCCGGGAGACCCAGTACTTC. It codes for CAWSALAIRETQYF.

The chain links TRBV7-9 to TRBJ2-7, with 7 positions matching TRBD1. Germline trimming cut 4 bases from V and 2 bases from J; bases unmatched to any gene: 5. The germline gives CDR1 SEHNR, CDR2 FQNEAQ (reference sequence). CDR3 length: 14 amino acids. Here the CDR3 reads CASSSRDSTYEQYF. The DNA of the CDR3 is TGTGCCAGCAGCTCCCGGGACAGTACCTACGAGCAGTACTTC.

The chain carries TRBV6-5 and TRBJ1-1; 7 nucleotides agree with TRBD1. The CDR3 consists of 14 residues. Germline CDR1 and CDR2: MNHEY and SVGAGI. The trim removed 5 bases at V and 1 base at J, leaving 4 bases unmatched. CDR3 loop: CASSGTEENTEAFF. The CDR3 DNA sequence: TGTGCCAGCAGTGGGACAGAAGAGAACACTGAAGCTTTCTTT.

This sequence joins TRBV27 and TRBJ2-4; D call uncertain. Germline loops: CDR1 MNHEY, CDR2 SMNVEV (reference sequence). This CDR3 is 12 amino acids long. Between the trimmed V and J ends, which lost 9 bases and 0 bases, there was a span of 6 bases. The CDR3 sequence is CASSLAKNIQYF. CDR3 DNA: TGTGCCAGTTCACTAGCCAAAAACATTCAGTACTTC.

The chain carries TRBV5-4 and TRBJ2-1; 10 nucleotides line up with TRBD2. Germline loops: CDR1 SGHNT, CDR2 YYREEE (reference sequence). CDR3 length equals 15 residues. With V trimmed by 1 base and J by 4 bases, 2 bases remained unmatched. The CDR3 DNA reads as TGTGCCAGCAGCTTGACTAGCGGGGTATACAATGAGCAGTTCTTC. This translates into CASSLTSGVYNEQFF. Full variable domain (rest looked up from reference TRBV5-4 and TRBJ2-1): ETGVTQSPTHLIKTRGQQVTLRCSSQSGHNTVSWYQQALGQGPQFIFQYYREEENGRGNFPPRFSGLQFPNYSSELNVNALELDDSALYLCASSLTSGVYNEQFFGPGTRLTVL.

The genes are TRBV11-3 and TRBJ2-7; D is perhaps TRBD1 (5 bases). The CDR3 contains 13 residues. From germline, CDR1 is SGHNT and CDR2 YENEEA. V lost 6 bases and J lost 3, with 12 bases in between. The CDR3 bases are TGTGCCAGCAGTTTAATAGGGGACTACGAGCAGTACTTC. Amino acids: CASSLIGDYEQYF.

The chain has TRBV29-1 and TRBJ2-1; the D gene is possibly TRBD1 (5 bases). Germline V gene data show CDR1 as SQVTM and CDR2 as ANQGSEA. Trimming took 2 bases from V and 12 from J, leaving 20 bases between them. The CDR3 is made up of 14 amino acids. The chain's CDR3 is CSVEPGSINPGQFF. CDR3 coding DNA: TGCAGCGTTGAACCAGGGTCGATCAATCCCGGGCAGTTCTTC.

The CDR3 sequence is CASSRSEGAGTEAFF. CDR3 sequence (DNA): TGCGCCAGCAGCCGTTCCGAGGGGGCCGGTACTGAAGCTTTCTTT. The chain couples TRBV4-1 to TRBJ1-1; 7 bases are shared with TRBD1. Trimming at V came to 4 bases and at J to 5 bases, leaving 10 bases not matched to a gene. The CDR3 is made up of 15 amino acids. Germline V gives CDR1 MGHRA, CDR2 YSYEKL.

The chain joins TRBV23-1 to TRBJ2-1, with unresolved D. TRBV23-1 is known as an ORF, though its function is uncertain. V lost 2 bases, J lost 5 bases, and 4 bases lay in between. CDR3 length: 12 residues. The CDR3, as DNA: TGCGCCAGCAGTCAACCGGACAATGAGCAGTTCTTC. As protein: CASSQPDNEQFF.

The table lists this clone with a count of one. The CDR3: CASSLEPNSYGYTF. CDR3 nucleotide sequence: TGCGCCAGCAGCTTGGAGCCGAACTCCTATGGCTACACCTTC. The V gene is TRBV5-1, the J gene TRBJ1-2; no clear D. Germline V lookup: CDR1 SGHRS, CDR2 YFSETQ. V was shortened by 0 bases and J by 4 bases, with 10 bases between the two germline ends. The CDR3 loop spans 14 amino acids.

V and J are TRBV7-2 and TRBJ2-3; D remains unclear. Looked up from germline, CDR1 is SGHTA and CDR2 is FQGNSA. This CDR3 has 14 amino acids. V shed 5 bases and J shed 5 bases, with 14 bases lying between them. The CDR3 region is CASSPNRRIDTQYF. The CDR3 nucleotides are TGTGCCAGCAGCCCAAACAGACGCATAGATACGCAGTATTTT. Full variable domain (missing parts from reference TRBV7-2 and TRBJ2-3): GAGVSQSPSNKVTEKGKDVELRCDPISGHTALYWYRQSLGQGLEFLIYFQGNSAPDKSGLPSDRFSAERTGGSVSTLTIQRTQQEDSAVYLCASSPNRRIDTQYFGPGTRLTVL.

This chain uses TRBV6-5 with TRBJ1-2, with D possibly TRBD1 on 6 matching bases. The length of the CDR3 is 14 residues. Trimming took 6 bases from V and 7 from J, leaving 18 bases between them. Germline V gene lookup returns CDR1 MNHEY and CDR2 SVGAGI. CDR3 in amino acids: CASRLGGGFGGYTF. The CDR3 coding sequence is TGTGCCAGCAGGTTGGGAGGGGGTTTTGGTGGCTACACCTTC.

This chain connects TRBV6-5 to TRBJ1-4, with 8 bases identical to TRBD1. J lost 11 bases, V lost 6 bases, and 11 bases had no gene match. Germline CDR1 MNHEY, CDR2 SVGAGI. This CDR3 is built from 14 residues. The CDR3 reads CASSRQGTELKLFF. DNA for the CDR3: TGTGCCAGCAGCCGACAGGGGACGGAATTGAAACTGTTTTTT.

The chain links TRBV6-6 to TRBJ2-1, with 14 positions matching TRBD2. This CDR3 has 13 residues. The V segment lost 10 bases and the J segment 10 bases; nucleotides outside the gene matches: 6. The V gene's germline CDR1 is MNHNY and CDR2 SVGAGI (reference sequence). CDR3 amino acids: CATGLAGGEEQFF. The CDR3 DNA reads TGTGCCACCGGACTAGCGGGGGGAGAAGAGCAGTTCTTC.

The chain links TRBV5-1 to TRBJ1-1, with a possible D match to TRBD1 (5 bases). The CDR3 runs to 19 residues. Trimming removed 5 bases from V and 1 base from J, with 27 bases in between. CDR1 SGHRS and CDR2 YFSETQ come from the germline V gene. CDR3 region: CASRSEGSDSFSRNTEAFF. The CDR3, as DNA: TGCGCCAGCAGGTCGGAGGGCTCTGACAGTTTTTCGAGGAACACTGAAGCTTTCTTT. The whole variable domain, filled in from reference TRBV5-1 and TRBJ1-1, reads KAGVTQTPRYLIKTRGQQVTLSCSPISGHRSVSWYQQTPGQGLQFLFEYFSETQRNKGNFPGRFSGRQFSNSRSEMNVSTLELGDSALYLCASRSEGSDSFSRNTEAFFGQGTRLTVV.

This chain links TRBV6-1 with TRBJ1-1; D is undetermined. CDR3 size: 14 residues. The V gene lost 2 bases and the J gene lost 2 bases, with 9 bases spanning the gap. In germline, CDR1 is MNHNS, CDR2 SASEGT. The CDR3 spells CASSEFGGNTEAFF. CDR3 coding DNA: TGTGCCAGCAGTGAATTTGGAGGAAACACTGAAGCTTTCTTT.

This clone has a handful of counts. CDR3 loop: CASSPRTGLDSPLHF. As DNA, the CDR3 is TGCGCCAGCAGCCCCCGGACAGGCCTGGATTCACCCCTCCACTTT. V and J are TRBV5-1 and TRBJ1-6, with 7 nucleotides matching TRBD1. The CDR3 is 15 residues long. Losses at the gene ends were 4 bases for V and 8 bases for J; bases not matched to a gene: 9. From germline, CDR1 is SGHRS and CDR2 YFSETQ.

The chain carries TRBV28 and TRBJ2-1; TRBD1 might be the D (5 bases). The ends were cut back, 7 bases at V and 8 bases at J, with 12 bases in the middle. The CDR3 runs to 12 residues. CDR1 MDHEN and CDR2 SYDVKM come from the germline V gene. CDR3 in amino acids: CASTATVHEQFF. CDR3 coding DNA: TGTGCCAGCACCGCGACAGTCCATGAGCAGTTCTTC. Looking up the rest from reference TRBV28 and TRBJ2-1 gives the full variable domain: DVKVTQSSRYLVKRTGEKVFLECVQDMDHENMFWYRQDPGLGLRLIYFSYDVKMKEKGDIPEGYSVSREKKERFSLILESASTNQTSMYLCASTATVHEQFFGPGTRLTVL.

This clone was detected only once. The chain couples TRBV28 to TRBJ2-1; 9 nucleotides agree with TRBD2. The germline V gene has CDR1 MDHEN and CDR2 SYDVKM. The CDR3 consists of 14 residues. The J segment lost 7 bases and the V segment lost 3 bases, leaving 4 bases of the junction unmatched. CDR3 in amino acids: CASSFSGSWNEQFF. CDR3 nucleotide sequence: TGTGCCAGCAGTTTTAGCGGGAGTTGGAATGAGCAGTTCTTC.

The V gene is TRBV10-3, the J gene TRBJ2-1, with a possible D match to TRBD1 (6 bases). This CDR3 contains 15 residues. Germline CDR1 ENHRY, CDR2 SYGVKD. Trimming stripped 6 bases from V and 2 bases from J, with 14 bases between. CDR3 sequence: CAISKDRFPYNEQFF. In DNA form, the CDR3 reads TGTGCCATCAGCAAAGACAGGTTCCCCTACAATGAGCAGTTCTTC.

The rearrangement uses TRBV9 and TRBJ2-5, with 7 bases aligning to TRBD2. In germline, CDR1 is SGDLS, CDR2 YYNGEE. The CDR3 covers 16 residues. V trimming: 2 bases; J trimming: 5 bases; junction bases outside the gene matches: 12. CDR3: CASSVAAGIGLETQYF. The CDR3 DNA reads TGTGCCAGCAGCGTCGCAGCGGGGATCGGGCTCGAGACCCAGTACTTC.

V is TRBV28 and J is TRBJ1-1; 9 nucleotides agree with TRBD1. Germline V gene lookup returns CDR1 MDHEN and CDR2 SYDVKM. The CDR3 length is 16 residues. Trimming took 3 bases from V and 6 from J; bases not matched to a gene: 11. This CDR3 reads CASSFPFTGGEAEAFF. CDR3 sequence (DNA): TGTGCCAGCAGTTTCCCTTTTACAGGGGGCGAAGCTGAAGCTTTCTTT.

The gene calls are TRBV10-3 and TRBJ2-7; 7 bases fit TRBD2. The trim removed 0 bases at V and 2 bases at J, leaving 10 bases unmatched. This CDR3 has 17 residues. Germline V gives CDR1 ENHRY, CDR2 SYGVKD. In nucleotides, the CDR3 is TGTGCCATCAGTGAGTCGGGAGGGTTCGGGGATGCCTACGAGCAGTACTTC. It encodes CAISESGGFGDAYEQYF.